This TCR beta chain was captured in a study of human T cells and chemical hapten exposure. Whole-study findings and limits: No alteration of TCRs above 1 in 1000 frequency was seen with DPC sensitization.

The V segment lost 3 bases and the J segment 9 bases; nucleotides outside the gene matches: 6. The CDR3 consists of 13 residues. CDR1 is SGHNT, CDR2 YYREEE, per germline (reference sequence). Comments on this clonotype: No antigen is known for it.

Whole blood, unfractionated, served as the material for total RNA extraction. The study's library attached unique molecular identifiers to single cDNA molecules. TCRdb ran MiXCR on the 5' RACE reads and lists one entry per CDR3 protein. Here the sample spans under 85,000 distinct CDR3 sequences, roughly 8% being singletons. The source of this sequence is a male donor in good health. The chain carries TRBV5-4 and TRBJ2-1, with 7 bases identical to TRBD1. The CDR3 here is CASSSAGGSEQFF. CDR3 sequence (DNA): TGTGCCAGCAGCTCCGCAGGGGGATCTGAGCAGTTCTTC.